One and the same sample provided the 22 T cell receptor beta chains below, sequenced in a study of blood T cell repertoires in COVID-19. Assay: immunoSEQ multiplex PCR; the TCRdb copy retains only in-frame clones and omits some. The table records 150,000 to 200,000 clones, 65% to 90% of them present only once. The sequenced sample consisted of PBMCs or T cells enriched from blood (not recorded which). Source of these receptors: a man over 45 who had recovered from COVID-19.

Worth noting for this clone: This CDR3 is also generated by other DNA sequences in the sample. The CDR3 bases are TGTGCCAGCAGTGCGGGGTATGGCTACACCTTC. Its protein is CASSAGYGYTF. The J gene is TRBJ1-2, the V gene TRBV7-9; no firm D call. V was cut by 6 bases and J by 5 bases, with 7 bases left in between. CDR3 size: 11 residues. Per the germline V gene, CDR1 is SEHNR and CDR2 is FQNEAQ (reference sequence).

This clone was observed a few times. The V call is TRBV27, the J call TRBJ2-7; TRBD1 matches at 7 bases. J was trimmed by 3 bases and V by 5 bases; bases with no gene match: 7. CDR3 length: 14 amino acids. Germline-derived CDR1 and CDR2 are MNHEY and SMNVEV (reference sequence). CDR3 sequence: CASSRQGHDYEQYF. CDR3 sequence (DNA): TGTGCCAGCAGTCGACAGGGTCATGACTACGAGCAGTACTTC.

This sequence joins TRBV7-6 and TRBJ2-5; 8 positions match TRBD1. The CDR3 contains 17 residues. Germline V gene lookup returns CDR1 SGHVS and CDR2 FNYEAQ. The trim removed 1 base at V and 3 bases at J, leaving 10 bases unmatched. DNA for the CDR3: TGTGCCAGCAGCTTAGTGATGATCGGACAGGGAGAAGAGACCCAGTACTTC. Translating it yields CASSLVMIGQGEETQYF.

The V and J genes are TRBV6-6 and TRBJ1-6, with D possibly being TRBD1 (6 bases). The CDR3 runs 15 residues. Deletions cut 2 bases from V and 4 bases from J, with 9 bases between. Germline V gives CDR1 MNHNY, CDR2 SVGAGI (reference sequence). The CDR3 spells CASSYETGYNSPLHF. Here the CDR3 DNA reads TGTGCCAGCAGTTACGAGACAGGATATAATTCACCCCTCCACTTT.

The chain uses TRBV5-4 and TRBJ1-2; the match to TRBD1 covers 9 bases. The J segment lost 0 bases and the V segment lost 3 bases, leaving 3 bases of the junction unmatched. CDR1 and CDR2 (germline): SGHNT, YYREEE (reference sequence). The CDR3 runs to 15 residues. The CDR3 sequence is CASSSTGGTNYGYTF. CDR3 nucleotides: TGTGCCAGCAGCTCCACAGGGGGCACTAACTATGGCTACACCTTC.

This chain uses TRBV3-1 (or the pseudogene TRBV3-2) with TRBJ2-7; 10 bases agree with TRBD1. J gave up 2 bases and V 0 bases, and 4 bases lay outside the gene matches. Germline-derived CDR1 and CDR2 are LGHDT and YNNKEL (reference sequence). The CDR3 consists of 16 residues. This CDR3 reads CASSQEIGQGAYEQYF. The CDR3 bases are TGTGCCAGCAGCCAAGAAATAGGACAGGGGGCCTACGAGCAGTACTTC.

CDR3 amino acids: CASSLAARPNGKGYTF. Here the CDR3 DNA reads TGCGCCAGCAGCTTGGCCGCCAGACCGAACGGGAAAGGCTACACCTTC. V and J are TRBV5-1 and TRBJ1-2; D is uncertain. Germline V gene lookup returns CDR1 SGHRS and CDR2 YFSETQ. Between the trimmed V and J ends, which lost 0 bases and 8 bases, there was a span of 20 bases. This CDR3 region has 16 residues.

The CDR3 region is CAWVQQGPGELFF. The CDR3 nucleotides are TGTGCCTGGGTGCAACAGGGCCCCGGGGAGCTGTTTTTT. This chain uses TRBV30 with TRBJ2-2; D may be TRBD1 (6 bases). CDR3 size: 13 residues. The V gene lost 5 bases and the J gene lost 6 bases, with 13 bases spanning the gap. The germline V gene encodes CDR1 GTSNPN and CDR2 SVGIG (reference sequence).

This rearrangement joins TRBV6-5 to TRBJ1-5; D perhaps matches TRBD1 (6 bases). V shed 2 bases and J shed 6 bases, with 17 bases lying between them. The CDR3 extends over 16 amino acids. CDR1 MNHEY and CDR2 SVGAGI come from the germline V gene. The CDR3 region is CASSYAGTSSPQPQHF. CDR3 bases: TGTGCCAGCAGTTACGCCGGGACATCATCACCTCAGCCCCAGCATTTT.

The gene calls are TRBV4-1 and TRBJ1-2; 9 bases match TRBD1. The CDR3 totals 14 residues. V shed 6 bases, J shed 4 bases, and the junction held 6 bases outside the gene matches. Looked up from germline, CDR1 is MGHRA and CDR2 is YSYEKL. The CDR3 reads CASRSTGGSYGYTF. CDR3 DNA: TGCGCCAGCAGGAGTACAGGGGGCTCCTATGGCTACACCTTC.

CDR3 nucleotide sequence: TGTGCTAGTGGAGTCAGGGGGTCCGGGGAGCTGTTTTTT. Amino acid sequence: CASGVRGSGELFF. This chain uses TRBV12-5 with TRBJ2-2; 7 positions agree with TRBD1. Germline V lookup: CDR1 LGHNT, CDR2 FRNRAP. The CDR3 contains 13 residues. V shed 6 bases and J 6 bases; nucleotides not matched to a gene: 4.

CDR3 sequence: CASSPREGVNNEQFF. The DNA for the CDR3 is TGTGCCAGTAGTCCCAGGGAAGGAGTCAACAATGAGCAGTTCTTC. The V gene is TRBV19, the J gene TRBJ2-1; D might be TRBD1 (5 bases). CDR3 size: 15 residues. The germline V and J ends were trimmed by 5 bases and 5 bases, with 16 bases remaining between them. Germline V gene lookup returns CDR1 LNHDA and CDR2 SQIVND (reference sequence).

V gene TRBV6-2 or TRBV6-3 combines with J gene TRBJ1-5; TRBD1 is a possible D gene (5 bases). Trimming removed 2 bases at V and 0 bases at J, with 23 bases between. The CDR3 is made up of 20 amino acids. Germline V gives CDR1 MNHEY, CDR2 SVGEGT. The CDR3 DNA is TGTGCCAGCAGTTACCGCCGGGGGACCGACCCTATATATAGCAATCAGCCCCAGCATTTT. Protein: CASSYRRGTDPIYSNQPQHF.

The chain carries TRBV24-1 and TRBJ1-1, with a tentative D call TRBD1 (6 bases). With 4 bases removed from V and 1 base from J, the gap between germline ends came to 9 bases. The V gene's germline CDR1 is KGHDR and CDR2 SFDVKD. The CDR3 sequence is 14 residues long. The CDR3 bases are TGTGCCACCAGTGAGGGACATCGGAACACTGAAGCTTTCTTT. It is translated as CATSEGHRNTEAFF.

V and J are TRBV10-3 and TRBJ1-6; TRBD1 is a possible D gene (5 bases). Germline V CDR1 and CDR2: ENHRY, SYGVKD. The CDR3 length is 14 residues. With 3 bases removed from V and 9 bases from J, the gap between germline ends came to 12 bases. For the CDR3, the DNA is TGTGCCATCAGTGACAGGGAGGACTCTTCACCCCTCCACTTT. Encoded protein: CAISDREDSSPLHF.

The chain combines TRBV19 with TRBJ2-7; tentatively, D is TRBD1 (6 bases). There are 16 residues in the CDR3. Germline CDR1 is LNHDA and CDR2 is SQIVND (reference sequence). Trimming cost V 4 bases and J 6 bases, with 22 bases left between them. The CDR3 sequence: CASSSRAGAILGEQYF. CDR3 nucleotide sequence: TGTGCCAGTAGTAGCCGGGCAGGGGCCATTCTGGGCGAGCAGTACTTC.

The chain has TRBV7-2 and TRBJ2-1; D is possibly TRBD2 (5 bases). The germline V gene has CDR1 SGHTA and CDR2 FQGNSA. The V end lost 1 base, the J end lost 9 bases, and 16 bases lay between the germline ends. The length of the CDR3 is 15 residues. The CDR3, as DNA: TGTGCCAGCAGCTTAGGTCTCGGACTCCGAACTGAGCAGTTCTTC. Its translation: CASSLGLGLRTEQFF. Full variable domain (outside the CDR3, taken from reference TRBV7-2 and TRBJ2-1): GAGVSQSPSNKVTEKGKDVELRCDPISGHTALYWYRQSLGQGLEFLIYFQGNSAPDKSGLPSDRFSAERTGGSVSTLTIQRTQQEDSAVYLCASSLGLGLRTEQFFGPGTRLTVL.

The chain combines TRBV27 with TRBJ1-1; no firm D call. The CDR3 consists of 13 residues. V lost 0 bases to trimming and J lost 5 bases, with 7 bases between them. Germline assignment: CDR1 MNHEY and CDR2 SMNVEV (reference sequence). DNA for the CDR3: TGTGCCAGCAGTTTATCGCAGATAACTGAAGCTTTCTTT. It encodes CASSLSQITEAFF.

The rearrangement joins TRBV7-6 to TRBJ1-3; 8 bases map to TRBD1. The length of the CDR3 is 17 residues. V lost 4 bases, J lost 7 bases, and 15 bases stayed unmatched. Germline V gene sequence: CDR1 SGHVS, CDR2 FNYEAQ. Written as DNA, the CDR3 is TGTGCCAGCAGCTCGACCTCCGGACAGGGCGTTAGGAACACCATATATTTT. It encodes CASSSTSGQGVRNTIYF.

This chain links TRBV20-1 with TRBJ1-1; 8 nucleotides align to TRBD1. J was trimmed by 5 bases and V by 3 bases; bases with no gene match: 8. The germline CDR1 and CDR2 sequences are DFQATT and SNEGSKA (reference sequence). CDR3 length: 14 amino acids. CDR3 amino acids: CSASPPDRGTEAFF. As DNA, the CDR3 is TGCAGTGCTAGTCCGCCCGACAGGGGAACTGAAGCTTTCTTT.

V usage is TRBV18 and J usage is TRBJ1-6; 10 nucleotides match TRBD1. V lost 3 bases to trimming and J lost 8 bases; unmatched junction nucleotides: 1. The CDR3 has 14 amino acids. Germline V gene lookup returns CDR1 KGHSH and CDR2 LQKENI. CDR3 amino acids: CASSPGTGDSPLHF. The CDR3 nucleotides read TGTGCCAGCTCACCCGGGACAGGGGATTCACCCCTCCACTTT.

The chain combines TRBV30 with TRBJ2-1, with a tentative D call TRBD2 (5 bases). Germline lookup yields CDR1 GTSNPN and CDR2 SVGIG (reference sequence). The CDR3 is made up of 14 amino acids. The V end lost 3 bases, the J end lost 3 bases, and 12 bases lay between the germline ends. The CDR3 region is CAWSPSGLYNEQFF. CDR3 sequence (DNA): TGTGCCTGGAGCCCCAGCGGTCTCTACAATGAGCAGTTCTTC. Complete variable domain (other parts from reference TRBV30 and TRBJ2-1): SQTIHQWPATLVQPVGSPLSLECTVEGTSNPNLYWYRQAAGRGLQLLFYSVGIGQISSEVPQNLSASRPQDRQFILSSKKLLLSDSGFYLCAWSPSGLYNEQFFGPGTRLTVL.